Here is one TCR beta chain with its context. Original data processing: The authors estimated nucleated cell counts from reference gene primer amplification. Generated by immunoSEQ multiplex PCR, the TCRdb table keeps only in-frame clones and is missing some. V and J calls and clone size are copied from that table; D and trimming were computed from the DNA. The data contain tens of thousands of clones, approximately 84% of them singletons. This entry is derived from a study of blood T cell repertoires in COVID-19. Study at large: Spain, Italy and the United States supplied samples that represented acute and convalescent COVID-19. In each case, the material was cDNA or gDNA derived from T cells, B-cell-depleted T cells, or PBMCs.

The junction had 10 bases not matched to a gene; V was cut back by 6 bases and J by 4 bases. Germline loops: CDR1 MDHEN, CDR2 SYDVKM. The CDR3 runs 15 residues. Sequencing was done on a sample of peripheral blood. The sequence came from a man aged 50 or older with acute or convalescent COVID-19. The chain joins TRBV28 to TRBJ2-7; 9 nucleotides line up with TRBD1. The CDR3 reads CASSPPRTGEYEQYF. CDR3 DNA sequence: TGTGCCAGCAGCCCCCCCCGGACAGGGGAGTACGAGCAGTACTTC.